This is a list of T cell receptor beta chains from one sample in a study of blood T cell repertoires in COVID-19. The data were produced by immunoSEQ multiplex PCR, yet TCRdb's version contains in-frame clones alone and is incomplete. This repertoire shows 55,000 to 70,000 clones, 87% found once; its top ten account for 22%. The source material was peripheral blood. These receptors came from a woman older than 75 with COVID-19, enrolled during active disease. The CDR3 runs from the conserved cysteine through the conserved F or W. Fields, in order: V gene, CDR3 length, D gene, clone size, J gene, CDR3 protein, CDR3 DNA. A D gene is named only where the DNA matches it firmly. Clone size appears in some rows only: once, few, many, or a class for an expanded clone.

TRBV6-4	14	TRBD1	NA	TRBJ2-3	CASSRDRVTDTQYF	TGTGCCAGCAGCCGGGACAGGGTCACAGATACGCAGTATTTT
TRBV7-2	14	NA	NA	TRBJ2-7	CASSLVRGADEQYF	TGTGCCAGCAGCTTGGTCAGGGGCGCGGACGAGCAGTACTTC
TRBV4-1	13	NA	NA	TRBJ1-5	CASSQEGSQPQHF	TGCGCCAGCAGCCAAGAGGGGAGTCAGCCCCAGCATTTT
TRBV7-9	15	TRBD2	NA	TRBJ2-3	CASSYGLEGTDTQYF	TGTGCCAGCAGCTACGGACTAGAGGGCACAGATACGCAGTATTTT
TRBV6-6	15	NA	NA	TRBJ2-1	CASSNTGFPYNEQFF	TGTGCCAGCAGTAACACAGGGTTTCCCTACAATGAGCAGTTCTTC
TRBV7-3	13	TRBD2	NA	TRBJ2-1	CASSLSREGEQFF	TGTGCCAGCAGCTTATCAAGGGAGGGCGAGCAGTTCTTC
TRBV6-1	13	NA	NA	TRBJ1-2	CASSEVSAGDYTF	TGTGCCAGCAGTGAAGTGTCGGCTGGAGACTACACCTTC
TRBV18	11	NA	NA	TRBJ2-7	CASSPGYEQYF	TGTGCCAGCTCTCCCGGCTACGAGCAGTACTTC
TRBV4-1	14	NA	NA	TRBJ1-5	CASSQVVSSQPQHF	TGCGCCAGCAGCCAAGTTGTGTCGTCTCAGCCCCAGCATTTT
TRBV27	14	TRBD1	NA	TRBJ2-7	CASSFVDRKNEQYF	TGTGCCAGCAGTTTTGTGGACAGGAAAAACGAGCAGTACTTC
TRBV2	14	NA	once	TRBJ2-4	CASSVFIAKNIQYF	TGTGCCAGCAGTGTGTTTATAGCCAAAAACATTCAGTACTTC
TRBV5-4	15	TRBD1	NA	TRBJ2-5	CASSLYRGSGETQYF	TGTGCCAGCAGCTTGTACAGGGGGTCCGGGGAGACCCAGTACTTC
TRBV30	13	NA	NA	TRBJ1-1	CAWRVQGITEAFF	TGTGCCTGGAGAGTTCAGGGAATTACTGAAGCTTTCTTT
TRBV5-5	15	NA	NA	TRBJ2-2	CASSLGAANTGELFF	TGTGCCAGCAGCTTGGGGGCAGCGAACACCGGGGAGCTGTTTTTT
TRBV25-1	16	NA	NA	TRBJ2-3	CASSPGRRRGTDTQYF	TGTGCCAGCAGTCCGGGACGTAGGAGGGGCACAGATACGCAGTATTTT
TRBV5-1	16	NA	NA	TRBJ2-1	CASSLVGGRSYNEQFF	TGCGCCAGCAGCTTGGTCGGGGGGCGCTCCTACAATGAGCAGTTCTTC
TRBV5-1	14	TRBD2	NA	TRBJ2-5	CASSGGGTQETQYF	TGCGCCAGCAGTGGCGGGGGGACCCAAGAGACCCAGTACTTC
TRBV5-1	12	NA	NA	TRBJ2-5	CASSPSPGTQYF	TGCGCCAGCAGCCCCAGCCCGGGGACCCAGTACTTC
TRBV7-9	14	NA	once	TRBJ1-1	CASSFESGTLKAFF	TGTGCCAGCAGCTTTGAGTCCGGGACACTTAAAGCTTTCTTT
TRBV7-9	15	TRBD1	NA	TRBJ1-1	CASSLGTGTGTEAFF	TGTGCCAGCAGCTTAGGGACAGGGACGGGCACTGAAGCTTTCTTT
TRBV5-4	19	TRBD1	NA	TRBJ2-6	CASSRQPRDRGLGANVLTF	TGTGCCAGCAGCCGCCAGCCACGGGACAGGGGGCTTGGGGCCAACGTCCTGACTTTC
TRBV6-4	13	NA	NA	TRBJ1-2	CASSQDTSLGYTF	TGTGCCAGCAGTCAAGACACCTCGCTAGGCTACACCTTC
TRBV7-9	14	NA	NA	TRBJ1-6	CASRHTSNNSPLHF	TGTGCCAGCAGACATACGTCCAATAATTCACCCCTCCACTTT
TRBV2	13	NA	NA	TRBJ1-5	CASTTLSGRPQHF	TGTGCCAGCACTACCCTCAGTGGGCGGCCCCAGCATTTT
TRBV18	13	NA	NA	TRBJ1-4	CASSPAGLVELFF	TGTGCCAGCTCACCGGCAGGGTTGGTGGAACTGTTTTTT
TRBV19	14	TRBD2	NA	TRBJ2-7	CASSRLAGTYEQYF	TGTGCCAGTAGTAGACTAGCGGGTACCTACGAGCAGTACTTC
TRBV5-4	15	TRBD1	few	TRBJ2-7	CASSLGGRQGGEQYF	TGTGCCAGCAGCTTGGGGGGGCGACAGGGCGGGGAGCAGTACTTC
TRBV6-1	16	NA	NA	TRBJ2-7	CASSDQPSGPLYEQYF	TGTGCCAGCAGTGACCAGCCAAGCGGTCCTCTCTACGAGCAGTACTTC
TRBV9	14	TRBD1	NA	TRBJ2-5	CASSGQGARETQYF	TGTGCCAGCAGCGGACAGGGGGCGCGTGAGACCCAGTACTTC
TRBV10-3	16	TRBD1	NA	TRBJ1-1	CAISGGTGTGGTEAFF	TGTGCCATCAGTGGGGGAACCGGGACAGGGGGCACTGAAGCTTTCTTT
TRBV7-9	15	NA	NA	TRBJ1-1	CASSRQGVPNTEAFF	TGTGCCAGCAGCCGCCAAGGAGTCCCGAACACTGAAGCTTTCTTT
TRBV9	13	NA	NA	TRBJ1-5	CASSVSGNQPQHF	TGTGCCAGCAGCGTATCGGGAAATCAGCCCCAGCATTTT
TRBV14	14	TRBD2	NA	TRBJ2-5	CASSQEAGQETQYF	TGTGCCAGCAGCCAAGAAGCGGGGCAAGAGACCCAGTACTTC
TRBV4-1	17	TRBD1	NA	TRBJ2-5	CASSQASWTGLKETQYF	TGCGCCAGCAGCCAAGCGTCTTGGACAGGGCTAAAAGAGACCCAGTACTTC
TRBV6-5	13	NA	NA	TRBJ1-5	CASRQGQGQPQHF	TGTGCCAGCAGGCAGGGGCAAGGTCAGCCCCAGCATTTT
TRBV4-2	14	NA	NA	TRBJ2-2	CASSQGPNTGELFF	TGTGCCAGCAGCCAAGGGCCGAACACCGGGGAGCTGTTTTTT
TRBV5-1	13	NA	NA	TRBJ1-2	CASSLQTNYGYTF	TGCGCCAGCAGCTTACAGACTAACTATGGCTACACCTTC
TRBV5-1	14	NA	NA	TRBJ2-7	CASSFGGLSEEQYF	TGCGCCAGCAGCTTCGGCGGGTTGTCGGAGGAGCAGTACTTC
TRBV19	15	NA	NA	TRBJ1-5	CASKDRPTLNQPQHF	TGTGCCAGTAAAGACAGACCTACGCTCAATCAGCCCCAGCATTTT